This T cell receptor beta chain was observed in a study of blood T cells in healthy people across ages. Then a second PCR, running about 6 to 12 cycles, was carried out with a sample-barcoded 5' primer and a J-beta primer mix. TCRdb reprocessed the 5' RACE reads with MiXCR, giving one entry per CDR3 protein. The table has hundreds of thousands of distinct CDR3 sequences, roughly 64% seen once; the top ten hold about 20%. Study findings and constraints: It was the long-lived donors that had more naive CD4+ cells and higher diversity than aged donors. Measured against age, TCR beta diversity per million T cells decreased in a roughly linear manner.

This clonotype was seen more than once but under ten times. Its antigen is as yet unknown. The CDR3 extends over 16 amino acids. Per germline, CDR1 SGHTA and CDR2 FQGNSA. The ends were cut back, 6 bases at V and 2 bases at J, with 20 bases in the middle. This sequence was found in a young man in good health. The chain joins TRBV7-2 to TRBJ2-7, with D possibly matching TRBD1 (5 bases). Sequencing input: blood. CDR3 residues: CASRLSTGSRAYEQYF. CDR3 in DNA: TGTGCCAGCAGACTGAGTACAGGTTCCCGGGCCTACGAGCAGTACTTC.